Presented here are 32 T cell receptor beta chains from one specimen sequenced in a study of blood T cell repertoires in COVID-19 (dated by TCRdb to 2018 to 2020). The receptor library was made with the immunoSEQ multiplex PCR assay. TCRdb limited this immuneACCESS table to in-frame rearrangements with V and J called. A share of clones is missing; checked studies link under half to unresolved V genes, and the rest is unexplained. For this sample the table gives 650,000 to 800,000 clones, of which approximately 90% were detected only once. Clones ranked in the top ten supply over 0.2% of the sample. Sequencing was carried out using peripheral blood. These receptors originate from a woman aged 18-35 years with acute or convalescent COVID-19.

The chain joins TRBV9 to TRBJ1-2; TRBD1 matches 8 bases. Germline V gene sequence: CDR1 SGDLS, CDR2 YYNGEE. Germline trimming cut 4 bases from V and 8 bases from J; bases unmatched to any gene: 7. This CDR3 spans 13 amino acids. CDR3 DNA sequence: TGTGCCAGCAGCTCCCGGACAGGGTCCGGCTACACCTTC. Residues: CASSSRTGSGYTF.

V and J are TRBV6-1 and TRBJ2-4, with TRBD2 as a possible D gene (5 bases). The V end lost 2 bases, the J end lost 12 bases, and 8 bases lay between the germline ends. CDR3 length equals 11 residues. Germline CDR1 and CDR2: MNHNS and SASEGT. CDR3 in amino acids: CASSELGSQYF. CDR3 DNA sequence: TGTGCCAGCAGTGAACTGGGGAGTCAGTACTTC.

This chain connects TRBV6-1 to TRBJ2-3; D is ambiguous. V was pared by 4 bases and J by 0 bases, with 8 bases between. The CDR3 loop spans 14 amino acids. CDR1 and CDR2 (germline): MNHNS, SASEGT. The CDR3 DNA is TGTGCCAGCAGTGTGAGGCCTAGCACAGATACGCAGTATTTT. This translates into CASSVRPSTDTQYF.

V gene TRBV30 combines with J gene TRBJ1-2, with 8 bases matching TRBD1. Germline assignment: CDR1 GTSNPN and CDR2 SVGIG (reference sequence). With 1 base clipped from V and 2 bases from J, the junction kept 9 bases outside the gene matches. The CDR3 has 16 amino acids. The CDR3 spells CAWSGVRTGRNYGYTF. Written as DNA, the CDR3 is TGTGCCTGGAGTGGGGTCCGGACAGGGCGAAACTATGGCTACACCTTC.

CDR3 coding DNA: TGTGCCAGCAGCGGAGAATACGAGCAGTACTTC. The encoded protein is CASSGEYEQYF. V is TRBV3-1 (or the pseudogene TRBV3-2) and J is TRBJ2-7; D not resolved. This CDR3 is 11 amino acids long. Germline V gene sequence: CDR1 LGHDT, CDR2 YNNKEL (reference sequence). V lost 5 bases to trimming and J lost 4 bases, with 6 bases between them.

The chain has TRBV5-8 and TRBJ2-1; 9 bases line up with TRBD1. With 5 bases clipped from V and 9 bases from J, the junction kept 12 bases outside the gene matches. Germline CDR1 and CDR2: SGHTS and YDEGEE. This CDR3 is 15 amino acids long. CDR3 protein: CASSPGDRVRGEQFF. DNA of the CDR3: TGTGCCAGCAGTCCCGGGGACAGGGTACGAGGTGAGCAGTTCTTC.

The chain has TRBV7-3 and TRBJ2-3; 8 bases map to TRBD2. V was pared by 5 bases and J by 4 bases, with 8 bases of the junction left unmatched. Germline assignment: CDR1 SGHTA and CDR2 FQGTGA. The CDR3 is 15 residues long. The CDR3 sequence is CASSPSGGGPDTQYF. The CDR3 DNA reads TGTGCCAGCAGCCCGTCGGGGGGGGGCCCAGATACGCAGTATTTT.

V and J are TRBV5-4 and TRBJ1-2; D is perhaps TRBD1 (6 bases). Trimming shortened V by 4 bases and J by 3 bases, and 25 bases separated the two germline ends. Germline-derived CDR1 and CDR2 are SGHNT and YYREEE (reference sequence). This CDR3 has 18 amino acids. CDR3 DNA sequence: TGTGCCAGCAGCAGGGGGTCCTTCAGCTCCCGACCCCACTATGGCTACACCTTC. The encoded protein is CASSRGSFSSRPHYGYTF.

The chain recombines TRBV7-9 with TRBJ2-7, with 8 positions matching TRBD1. The CDR3 covers 13 residues. Trimming removed 8 bases from V and 5 bases from J; junction bases left unmatched: 8. Germline V gene lookup returns CDR1 SEHNR and CDR2 FQNEAQ (reference sequence). The CDR3 DNA follows: TGTGCCAGCTCGGACAGGGAAGAGGACGAGCAGTACTTC. Residues: CASSDREEDEQYF.

The J gene is TRBJ1-1, the V gene TRBV21-1. TRBV21-1 is a pseudogene. This CDR3 spans 14 amino acids. Here the CDR3 DNA reads TGTGCCAGCATCCCTTCAATTAGAAACACTGAAGCTTTCTTT. It yields the protein CASIPSIRNTEAFF.

As concerns this clone: In the same sample, other DNA sequences code for this CDR3. The chain links TRBV18 to TRBJ1-1; 8 bases align to TRBD1. This CDR3 region has 13 residues. After removal of 6 bases from V and 5 bases from J, the junction contained 5 bases not matched to a gene. Germline V CDR1 and CDR2: KGHSH, LQKENI. This CDR3 reads CASSPNRGTEAFF. The CDR3 coding sequence is TGTGCCAGCTCGCCAAACAGGGGGACTGAAGCTTTCTTT.

This clone was seen a few times. The genes are TRBV19 and TRBJ2-7; possible D gene TRBD1, 5 bases. CDR3 size: 15 residues. CDR1 and CDR2 from the germline V gene are LNHDA and SQIVND (reference sequence). V gave up 2 bases and J gave up 2 bases, with 13 bases separating them. The CDR3 coding sequence is TGTGCCAGTAGTATAAAAGGGGCTAGTCCCTACGAGCAGTACTTC. It encodes CASSIKGASPYEQYF.

CDR3 in DNA: TGTGCCAGTAGCACCGGGACAGGACTTTACGAGCAGTACTTC. Protein sequence: CASSTGTGLYEQYF. V usage is TRBV19 and J usage is TRBJ2-7, with 8 bases identical to TRBD1. V was clipped by 6 bases and J by 4 bases; unmatched bases: 8. Germline V gene data show CDR1 as LNHDA and CDR2 as SQIVND (reference sequence). The CDR3 spans 14 residues.

The chain is built from TRBV6-4 and TRBJ1-2, with 7 bases identical to TRBD1. V lost 1 base to trimming and J lost 6 bases; unmatched junction nucleotides: 11. Germline CDR1 MRHNA, CDR2 SNTAGT. This CDR3 contains 16 residues. The CDR3 region is CASSDWAGGSSNGYTF. The CDR3, as DNA: TGTGCCAGCAGTGACTGGGCAGGGGGTTCCTCTAATGGCTACACCTTC.

The chain joins TRBV7-3 to TRBJ1-1, with no clear D. Germline assignment: CDR1 SGHTA and CDR2 FQGTGA. Deletions cut 2 bases from V and 8 bases from J, with 9 bases between. The length of the CDR3 is 12 residues. The CDR3 DNA reads TGTGCCAGCAGCTTACCTCGGGGAGAAGCTTTCTTT. Translated: CASSLPRGEAFF.

The J gene is TRBJ2-3, the V gene TRBV9, with 11 bases lining up with TRBD1. The CDR3 spans 15 residues. Germline assignment: CDR1 SGDLS and CDR2 YYNGEE. V shed 0 bases and J 6 bases; nucleotides not matched to a gene: 3. The DNA for the CDR3 is TGTGCCAGCAGCGTAGGGACAGGGGGCGGGGATACGCAGTATTTT. This sequence encodes CASSVGTGGGDTQYF.

Only a few counts were recorded for this clone. The rearrangement links TRBV27 to TRBJ1-1; no firm D call. CDR3 length: 14 amino acids. V was cut by 3 bases and J by 0 bases, with 8 bases left in between. Germline V gene sequence: CDR1 MNHEY, CDR2 SMNVEV (reference sequence). Here the CDR3 reads CASSLARLNTEAFF. The CDR3 DNA is TGTGCCAGCAGTTTGGCCAGGCTGAACACTGAAGCTTTCTTT.

The CDR3 loop reads CASTLADTEAFF. For the CDR3, the DNA is TGTGCCAGCACCCTGGCGGACACTGAAGCTTTCTTT. The genes are TRBV7-9 and TRBJ1-1; no firm D call. Germline values: CDR1 SEHNR, CDR2 FQNEAQ (reference sequence). The V end was cut by 7 bases, the J end by 3 bases, with 9 bases between. This CDR3 spans 12 amino acids.

V is TRBV30 and J is TRBJ2-5, with D possibly matching TRBD2 (5 bases). The germline V gene encodes CDR1 GTSNPN and CDR2 SVGIG (reference sequence). The CDR3 is 13 residues long. Trimming shortened V by 3 bases and J by 7 bases, and 15 bases separated the two germline ends. CDR3 in DNA: TGTGCCTGGAGCGAGGACTCCTCGGGGACCCAGTACTTC. Amino acids: CAWSEDSSGTQYF.

The rearrangement uses TRBV4-2 and TRBJ2-1, with TRBD1 as a possible D gene (6 bases). Trimming shortened V by 1 base and J by 8 bases, and 9 bases separated the two germline ends. The CDR3 is 13 residues long. In germline, CDR1 is LGHNA, CDR2 YNFKEQ. The CDR3 loop reads CASSQVRGYEQFF. As DNA, the CDR3 is TGTGCCAGCAGCCAAGTAAGGGGGTATGAGCAGTTCTTC.

The chain is built from TRBV30 and TRBJ1-3, with 7 bases matching TRBD1. The CDR3 loop spans 15 amino acids. Germline loops: CDR1 GTSNPN, CDR2 SVGIG (reference sequence). The trim removed 5 bases at V and 6 bases at J, leaving 13 bases unmatched. CDR3 in DNA: TGTGCCTGGCAACGGGGGGGGCAGGGGGAAAACACCATATATTTT. It specifies CAWQRGGQGENTIYF.

V and J are TRBV2 and TRBJ1-1, with D hard to call. The V end was cut by 5 bases, the J end by 6 bases, with 19 bases between. Germline V gene data show CDR1 as SNHLY and CDR2 as FYNNEI. The CDR3 runs to 15 residues. The CDR3 reads CASSKDRVTIPEAFF. CDR3 coding DNA: TGTGCCAGCAGTAAAGACCGGGTTACCATCCCTGAAGCTTTCTTT.

The chain couples TRBV13 to TRBJ1-6; possible D gene TRBD1, 5 bases. The CDR3 contains 14 residues. Germline V gives CDR1 PRHDT, CDR2 FYEKMQ (reference sequence). V was cut by 5 bases and J by 2 bases, with 7 bases left in between. The DNA for the CDR3 is TGTGCCAGCAGCGGACAAGCCTATAATTCACCCCTCCACTTT. Translation: CASSGQAYNSPLHF.

The J gene is TRBJ2-1, the V gene TRBV2; 8 bases are shared with TRBD2. The CDR3 loop spans 16 amino acids. CDR1 is SNHLY, CDR2 FYNNEI, per germline. After removal of 1 base from V and 3 bases from J, the junction contained 5 bases not matched to a gene. Here the CDR3 DNA reads TGTGCCAGCAGTGAAGTGGGACTAGAAGGCTACAATGAGCAGTTCTTC. This gives the protein CASSEVGLEGYNEQFF.

V and J are TRBV6-5 and TRBJ1-4, with D unclear. Trimming shortened V by 0 bases and J by 7 bases, and 6 bases separated the two germline ends. The CDR3 runs 13 residues. CDR1 MNHEY and CDR2 SVGAGI come from the germline V gene. The CDR3 region has the DNA TGTGCCAGCAGTTACTCCGGTGGTGAAAAACTGTTTTTT. This encodes CASSYSGGEKLFF.

This chain connects TRBV27 to TRBJ1-5, with 7 bases aligning to TRBD1. J was trimmed by 5 bases and V by 2 bases; bases with no gene match: 6. The CDR3 spans 15 residues. Germline V gene sequence: CDR1 MNHEY, CDR2 SMNVEV (reference sequence). The CDR3 region is CASSLGPTGYQPQHF. CDR3 in DNA: TGTGCCAGCAGTTTAGGCCCGACAGGGTATCAGCCCCAGCATTTT.

The CDR3 bases are TGTGCCAGCAGCTCAGGGACAGGGAGCACCGGGGAGCTGTTTTTT. Amino acid sequence: CASSSGTGSTGELFF. The chain joins TRBV7-3 to TRBJ2-2; TRBD1 agrees at 9 bases. Looked up from germline, CDR1 is SGHTA and CDR2 is FQGTGA. The CDR3 has 15 amino acids. Trimming at V came to 4 bases and at J to 4 bases, leaving 4 bases not matched to a gene.

The chain has TRBV6-5 and TRBJ2-7; TRBD1 aligns across 8 bases. The J segment lost 3 bases and the V segment lost 5 bases, leaving 6 bases of the junction unmatched. Germline CDR1 is MNHEY and CDR2 is SVGAGI. The CDR3 is 14 residues long. The CDR3 loop reads CASSTSGGGYEQYF. CDR3 bases: TGTGCCAGCAGTACTTCAGGGGGCGGCTACGAGCAGTACTTC.

The chain links TRBV14 to TRBJ1-1, with a tentative D call TRBD1 (5 bases). The CDR3 is made up of 13 amino acids. CDR1 is SGHDN and CDR2 is FVKESK in the germline V gene. Deletions cut 10 bases from V and 0 bases from J, with 12 bases between. For the CDR3, the DNA is TGTGCCAACATGATGACAGTGAACACTGAAGCTTTCTTT. This codes for CANMMTVNTEAFF.

The chain joins TRBV4-2 to TRBJ1-5, with a weak D call TRBD1 (5 bases). Per the germline V gene, CDR1 is LGHNA and CDR2 is YNFKEQ. The CDR3 is made up of 14 amino acids. The V end lost 1 base, the J end lost 5 bases, and 9 bases lay between the germline ends. The DNA of the CDR3 is TGTGCCAGCAGCCAAGGACAGACAGATCAGCCCCAGCATTTT. Its protein product is CASSQGQTDQPQHF.

Here the CDR3 reads CASSARGQIILQETQYF. In DNA form, the CDR3 reads TGTGCCAGCAGCGCTAGAGGACAGATAATACTACAAGAGACCCAGTACTTC. The rearrangement links TRBV9 to TRBJ2-5; TRBD1 is a possible D gene (6 bases). Trimming took 3 bases from V and 2 from J, leaving 20 bases between them. The CDR3 length is 17 residues. In germline, CDR1 is SGDLS, CDR2 YYNGEE.

The chain is built from TRBV3-1 (or the pseudogene TRBV3-2) and TRBJ1-2; D unclear. This CDR3 is 13 amino acids long. Trimming stripped 1 base from V and 4 bases from J, with 7 bases between. CDR1 is LGHDT and CDR2 is YNNKEL in the germline V gene (reference sequence). The CDR3 DNA sequence: TGTGCCAGCAGCCAAGGGTGGCTCTATGGCTACACCTTC. Protein: CASSQGWLYGYTF.